This TCR beta chain stems from a study of vaccination and CD4 T cells after COVID-19. Study at large: For post-vaccine samples, collection took place a median about 75 days after dose two, ranging from 14 to 241.

The Oncomine TCR Beta short-read assay was what sequenced the DNA obtained from cultured CD4+ T cells. TCRdb re-called the PCR reads through MiXCR, storing one row per CDR3 protein. The data show around 25,000 distinct CDR3 sequences, around 30% seen once. Trimming shortened V by 5 bases and J by 3 bases, and 9 bases separated the two germline ends. CDR1 and CDR2 from the germline V gene are MRHNA and SNTAGT. This CDR3 comprises 13 residues. Time point noted: late sampling 161 to 241 days after vaccination in three convalescent patients. Treatment given: roughly 10-day PBMC culture with coronavirus spike peptide pools or control peptides (ViraFEST assay). Notes on this clonotype: Its antigen is currently unknown.

The specimen comprised CD4+ T cells from blood, cultured in vitro, sampled about 7 months after SARS-CoV-2 vaccination. The chain is built from TRBV6-4 and TRBJ2-3; TRBD2 is a possible D gene (5 bases). The source of this sequence is a human donor who had recovered from COVID-19. The CDR3 DNA reads TGTGCCAGCAGTCCACGGGAAACAGATACGCAGTATTTT. Translation gives CASSPRETDTQYF.